The 18 T cell receptor beta chains below come from one sample, sequenced in a study of liver allograft versus peripheral blood T cells. Background on the study: Peripheral blood of the recipients supplied T cell receptor repertoires that were compared with those in transplanted livers.

TCRdb processed the reads anew with MiXCR; each CDR3 protein has one entry. The table records thousands of distinct CDR3 sequences, roughly 21% of them present only once. These receptors came from a human patient who had a liver transplant. The graft donor may have given rise to some T cells.

On this clonotype itself: Possible read error: a much larger clone is one base away. V is TRBV10-3 and J is TRBJ1-5, with D maybe TRBD1 (5 bases). The CDR3 has 16 residues. Trimming took off 4 bases at V and 4 bases at J, with 17 bases between the two ends. In germline, CDR1 is ENHRY, CDR2 SYGVKD. CDR3: CAISGGGRNVNQPQHF. In DNA, the CDR3 is TGTGCCATCAGTGGGGGGGGTAGGAACGTGAATCAGCCCCAGCATTTT.

In its sample, this clonotype is medium-sized. The chain joins TRBV10-3 to TRBJ1-5, with D possibly TRBD1 on 6 matching bases. This CDR3 comprises 16 residues. V dropped 2 bases and J dropped 7 bases, with 18 bases sitting between them. Germline lookup yields CDR1 ENHRY and CDR2 SYGVKD. The CDR3 DNA follows: TGTGCCATCAGTGAGAGCGGGACACCCCGTGGGCAGCCCCAGCATTTT. As protein: CAISESGTPRGQPQHF.

In its sample, this clonotype was seen many times. This chain links TRBV7-2 with TRBJ2-5, with D perhaps assigned TRBD1 or TRBD2 (6 bases each). The V end lost 2 bases, the J end lost 5 bases, and 12 bases lay between the germline ends. The CDR3 is made up of 14 amino acids. The V gene's germline CDR1 is SGHTA and CDR2 FQGNSA. The DNA for the CDR3 is TGTGCCAGCAGCTTAATGGGGGGCGCGGAGACCCAGTACTTC. Translation: CASSLMGGAETQYF.

This clonotype is judged medium-sized. The chain is built from TRBV7-9 and TRBJ1-1; D possibly corresponds to TRBD1 (6 bases). Per germline, CDR1 SEHNR and CDR2 FQNEAQ (reference sequence). Deletions cut 0 bases from V and 6 bases from J, with 8 bases between. This CDR3 spans 13 amino acids. CDR3 region: CASSLAAGAEAFF. DNA for the CDR3: TGTGCCAGCAGCTTAGCAGCAGGGGCTGAAGCTTTCTTT.

This clonotype is medium-sized in the sample. The V gene is TRBV19, the J gene TRBJ2-7; TRBD1 matches 9 bases. In germline, CDR1 is LNHDA, CDR2 SQIVND (reference sequence). The CDR3 sequence is 13 residues long. With 3 bases clipped from V and 5 bases from J, the junction kept 2 bases outside the gene matches. The CDR3: CASSIRTGDEQYF. The CDR3 DNA sequence: TGTGCCAGTAGTATCCGGACAGGGGACGAGCAGTACTTC.

On this clonotype itself: This may arise from a read error, as a much more abundant clone is one base away. The gene calls are TRBV7-3 and TRBJ1-1; D gene unclear. With 5 bases removed from V and 1 base from J, the gap between germline ends came to 8 bases. This CDR3 contains 13 residues. The germline V gene has CDR1 SGHTA and CDR2 FQGTGA. The CDR3 sequence: CASSVDGNTEAFF. The CDR3 DNA reads as TGTGCCAGCAGCGTAGACGGGAACACTGAAGCTTTCTTT.

Sample share makes this clonotype medium-sized. V usage is TRBV19 and J usage is TRBJ2-3, with TRBD2 matching over 11 bases. The CDR3 extends over 15 amino acids. The germline CDR1 and CDR2 sequences are LNHDA and SQIVND (reference sequence). V lost 6 bases to trimming and J lost 3 bases; unmatched junction nucleotides: 5. CDR3 in DNA: TGTGCCAGTAGGTTAGCGGGGGGGCCGACAGATACGCAGTATTTT. It yields the protein CASRLAGGPTDTQYF.

In its sample, this clonotype was seen a few times. This chain joins TRBV6-1 and TRBJ2-7; D uncertain. The CDR3 sequence is 12 residues long. Deletions cut 10 bases from V and 1 base from J, with 11 bases between. The germline CDR1 and CDR2 sequences are MNHNS and SASEGT. CDR3 amino acids: CATKSVSYEQYF. The CDR3 nucleotides are TGTGCCACCAAGAGTGTTTCCTACGAGCAGTACTTC.

The V gene is TRBV2, the J gene TRBJ2-1; D is unresolved. The germline V gene has CDR1 SNHLY and CDR2 FYNNEI. The V and J ends lost 1 base and 4 bases respectively, with 11 bases between them. The CDR3 is 15 residues long. The CDR3 sequence is CASSEEALPYNEQFF. The CDR3, as DNA: TGTGCCAGCAGTGAAGAGGCCTTGCCTTACAATGAGCAGTTCTTC.

This clonotype is categorized as medium-sized (0.01 to 0.1%). The chain couples TRBV19 to TRBJ2-7, with D possibly being TRBD1 (6 bases). The CDR3 has 14 residues. Germline assignment: CDR1 LNHDA and CDR2 SQIVND (reference sequence). Trimming removed 3 bases from V and 4 bases from J, with 13 bases in between. CDR3 nucleotides: TGTGCCAGTAGTATGGGGGCGCAGGGTTACGAGCAGTACTTC. Its protein product is CASSMGAQGYEQYF.

As for this clonotype: At one boundary the junction diverges from the germline segment, which might be a read error. The chain uses TRBV20-1 and TRBJ1-1; 7 bases fit TRBD1. Germline values: CDR1 DFQATT, CDR2 SNEGSKA (reference sequence). The CDR3 is 15 amino acids. The DNA for the CDR3 is TGCAGTGCTACTACCCCGGGACAGATGAACACTGGAGCTTTCTTT. It specifies CSATTPGQMNTGAFF.

The chain joins TRBV20-1 to TRBJ2-3; 10 bases line up with TRBD2. Per the germline V gene, CDR1 is DFQATT and CDR2 is SNEGSKA (reference sequence). The V segment lost 1 base and the J segment 2 bases; nucleotides outside the gene matches: 9. The CDR3 totals 17 residues. In DNA, the CDR3 is TGCAGTGCTAGAGGGTGGCAGCGGGGGGGGCTCACAGATACGCAGTATTTT. Amino acid sequence: CSARGWQRGGLTDTQYF.

This clonotype was observed a few times. V and J are TRBV14 and TRBJ2-5, with 9 bases lining up with TRBD2. This CDR3 region has 16 residues. The germline CDR1 and CDR2 sequences are SGHDN and FVKESK. The V segment lost 1 base and the J segment 3 bases; nucleotides outside the gene matches: 6. CDR3 DNA sequence: TGTGCCAGCAGCCAAGTTCTGCTAGCGGGAAAAGAGACCCAGTACTTC. It codes for CASSQVLLAGKETQYF.

This clonotype rates as medium-sized (0.01 to 0.1%). The V call is TRBV6-2 or TRBV6-3, the J call TRBJ1-1, with D possibly being TRBD1 (5 bases). V dropped 0 bases and J dropped 12 bases, with 14 bases sitting between them. The CDR3 contains 13 residues. CDR1 is MNHEY, CDR2 SVGEGT, per germline. The CDR3 sequence is CASSYSGGGTPFF. The CDR3 DNA sequence: TGTGCCAGCAGTTACTCGGGCGGGGGAACGCCTTTCTTT.

In this sample, this clonotype is medium-sized (0.01 to 0.1%). The rearrangement joins TRBV6-1 to TRBJ2-1; the match to TRBD1 covers 8 bases. V lost 4 bases to trimming and J lost 2 bases; unmatched junction nucleotides: 7. The CDR3 totals 16 residues. Germline CDR1 is MNHNS and CDR2 is SASEGT. The CDR3 here is CASSAIGQGTYNEQFF. The CDR3 DNA is TGTGCCAGCAGTGCTATTGGACAGGGAACCTACAATGAGCAGTTCTTC.

This clonotype is categorized as medium-sized. The genes are TRBV29-1 and TRBJ2-1; 8 nucleotides match TRBD1. This CDR3 spans 16 amino acids. V lost 5 bases and J lost 2; bases outside the gene matches: 11. Germline V gives CDR1 SQVTM, CDR2 ANQGSEA. In DNA, the CDR3 is TGCAGCGTTCATCCCTCCGGACAGGGAGCCTACAATGAGCAGTTCTTC. This translates into CSVHPSGQGAYNEQFF.

In its sample, this clonotype was seen a few times. The CDR3 reads CASSLGASGGEQETQYF. The DNA for the CDR3 is TGTGCCAGCAGCTTGGGGGCGAGCGGGGGAGAACAAGAGACCCAGTACTTC. This sequence joins TRBV5-4 and TRBJ2-5; 8 nucleotides line up with TRBD2. The trim removed 0 bases at V and 2 bases at J, leaving 9 bases unmatched. The V gene's germline CDR1 is SGHNT and CDR2 YYREEE (reference sequence). The CDR3 is 17 amino acids.

A few counts support this clonotype. This chain links TRBV20-1 with TRBJ1-4; D is unresolved. CDR1 DFQATT and CDR2 SNEGSKA come from the germline V gene (reference sequence). CDR3 length: 16 residues. Trimming removed 0 bases at V and 7 bases at J, with 18 bases between. The CDR3 sequence: CSARDQFRGIGEKLFF. The CDR3 DNA follows: TGCAGTGCTAGAGATCAATTTCGGGGTATCGGTGAAAAACTGTTTTTT.